The clone carrying this T cell receptor (beta chain) has a handful of counts. The antigen remains unidentified. There were TCR beta CDR3 regions amplified from RNA transcripts. Researchers ran a first-round RT-PCR on the TCR CDR3 using the HTBI primer set. In TCRdb, the multiplex PCR reads were re-called with MiXCR into one record per CDR3 protein. The table has about 590,000 distinct CDR3 sequences, around a sixth seen once. This sample was included in a study of T cells in Graves' hyperthyroidism and ophthalmopathy. Findings and caveats of the study: Among clonotypes expanded in thyroid above 0.001, most were also found in blood.

The germline V gene encodes CDR1 MGHRA and CDR2 YSYEKL. This CDR3 comprises 12 residues. Trimming took off 3 bases at V and 2 bases at J, with 4 bases between the two ends. Uncontrolled infection, other autoimmune disease, pregnancy or lactation barred patients from enrollment. Sequences were obtained from blood. The chain links TRBV4-1 to TRBJ1-1, with D unclear. This TCR was sampled from a woman in her twenties or thirties with Graves' hyperthyroidism. As DNA, the CDR3 is TGCGCCAGCAGCCATTTTAACACTGAAGCTTTCTTT. Amino acid sequence: CASSHFNTEAFF.